What follows describes a single T cell receptor (beta chain). This sample stems from a study of blood T cell repertoires in COVID-19. On the study more broadly: Donors in the United States, Italy and Spain gave samples during acute or convalescent COVID-19. PBMCs, B-cell-depleted T cells, or T cells provided the cDNA or gDNA that made up the material.

Original analysis: Amplification with reference gene primers provided the estimates of nucleated cell counts. TCRdb's table, derived via immunoSEQ multiplex PCR, lists solely in-frame clones and lacks some. That table gives V, J and clone size, and the DNA gave D and trimming. This sample has just over 650,000 clones, with about 87% found just once. Unmatched junction bases numbered 15, after V lost 4 bases and J lost 2 bases. CDR3 length: 18 amino acids. Germline CDR1 and CDR2: LNHDA and SQIVND (reference sequence). Sequenced: peripheral blood. The sequence was obtained from a woman aged 18-35 years with acute or convalescent COVID-19. The chain employs TRBV19 and TRBJ2-5, with TRBD2 identical over 8 bases. For the CDR3, the DNA is TGTGCCAGTAGTAGTTTGGGGTTAACCGGACTAGCTCAAGAGACCCAGTACTTC. Translating gives CASSSLGLTGLAQETQYF.